Below, 24 T cell receptor beta chains from the same sample are listed, as sequenced in a study of glioma-infiltrating T cells after dendritic cell vaccination. The data were produced by immunoSEQ multiplex PCR, yet TCRdb's version contains in-frame clones alone and is incomplete. Of 90,000 to 95,000 clones listed, 75% to 90% are singletons. The sample's time point: after dendritic cell vaccination, including at tumor progression/relapse. The source material was blood, sampled after dendritic cell vaccination. All receptors derive from a human donor with glioblastoma.

Here the CDR3 DNA reads TGCGCCAGTAACAGGGATCGGGATTCACCCCTCCACTTT. This translates into CASNRDRDSPLHF. The chain links TRBV5-1 to TRBJ1-6; TRBD1 might be the D (6 bases). The CDR3 contains 13 residues. Germline V gene sequence: CDR1 SGHRS, CDR2 YFSETQ. V was shortened by 8 bases and J by 8 bases, with 14 bases between the two germline ends.

This clone was found once. The chain recombines TRBV19 with TRBJ1-5; D might be TRBD1 (6 bases). Trimming took off 1 base at V and 1 base at J, with 14 bases between the two ends. The CDR3 spans 17 residues. Germline CDR1 and CDR2: LNHDA and SQIVND (reference sequence). The CDR3 nucleotides read TGTGCCAGTAGTATAGGAGGGGGGGGAGCAAGCAATCAGCCCCAGCATTTT. This encodes CASSIGGGGASNQPQHF. Combining the CDR3 with reference TRBV19 and TRBJ1-5 gives the whole variable domain DGGITQSPKYLFRKEGQNVTLSCEQNLNHDAMYWYRQDPGQGLRLIYYSQIVNDFQKGDIAEGYSVSREKKESFPLTVTSAQKNPTAFYLCASSIGGGGASNQPQHFGDGTRLSIL.

The rearrangement links TRBV25-1 to TRBJ2-1; TRBD2 agrees at 14 bases. The CDR3 covers 17 residues. Trimming removed 0 bases from V and 6 bases from J; junction bases left unmatched: 4. The germline gives CDR1 MGHDK, CDR2 SYGVNS. The CDR3, as DNA: TGTGCCAGCAGTGAATATATGGGACTAGCGGGAGTCAATGAGCAGTTCTTC. Its protein product is CASSEYMGLAGVNEQFF. The full variable domain, with the rest looked up from reference TRBV25-1 and TRBJ2-1, is EADIYQTPRYLVIGTGKKITLECSQTMGHDKMYWYQQDPGMELHLIHYSYGVNSTEKGDLSSESTVSRIRTEHFPLTLESARPSHTSQYLCASSEYMGLAGVNEQFFGPGTRLTVL.

CDR3 coding DNA: TGTGCCACCCGGGGGGTGAACACTGAAGCTTTCTTT. This translates into CATRGVNTEAFF. The chain employs TRBV6-4 and TRBJ1-1, with D possibly TRBD1 on 5 matching bases. This CDR3 comprises 12 residues. CDR1 and CDR2 from the germline V gene are MRHNA and SNTAGT. With 10 bases removed from V and 0 bases from J, the gap between germline ends came to 9 bases.

For the CDR3, the DNA is TGCGCCAGCAGCTTGACCCCTACAGGGGAGAACACTGAAGCTTTCTTT. Amino acids: CASSLTPTGENTEAFF. This chain connects TRBV5-1 to TRBJ1-1, with 7 positions matching TRBD1. V was clipped by 1 base and J by 1 base; unmatched bases: 7. Germline CDR1 reads SGHRS; CDR2 reads YFSETQ. The CDR3 sequence is 16 residues long.

This chain joins TRBV6-1 and TRBJ1-2; 9 bases are shared with TRBD1. The CDR3 has 13 residues. V lost 8 bases, J lost 5 bases, and 6 bases stayed unmatched. The germline gives CDR1 MNHNS, CDR2 SASEGT. The CDR3, as DNA: TGTGCCAGCTCCGGGACAGGGTTATATGGCTACACCTTC. Translated, it gives CASSGTGLYGYTF.

The chain joins TRBV7-3 to TRBJ2-1; D may be TRBD2 (5 bases). V lost 2 bases to trimming and J lost 1 base, with 12 bases between them. The CDR3 contains 16 residues. Germline CDR1 is SGHTA and CDR2 is FQGTGA. CDR3 protein: CASSLLGRASYNEQFF. The DNA for the CDR3 is TGTGCCAGCAGCTTATTAGGGCGGGCGTCCTACAATGAGCAGTTCTTC. Complete variable domain (other parts from reference TRBV7-3 and TRBJ2-1): GAGVSQTPSNKVTEKGKYVELRCDPISGHTALYWYRQSLGQGPEFLIYFQGTGAADDSGLPNDRFFAVRPEGSVSTLKIQRTERGDSAVYLCASSLLGRASYNEQFFGPGTRLTVL.

This clone was detected once. This chain links TRBV15 with TRBJ1-5; D is perhaps TRBD1 (5 bases). The V end was cut by 7 bases, the J end by 3 bases, with 13 bases between. The CDR3 is 14 amino acids. Germline CDR1 is LNHNV and CDR2 is YYDKDF (reference sequence). Here the CDR3 reads CATKLAGINQPQHF. For the CDR3, the DNA is TGTGCCACCAAGCTTGCAGGGATCAATCAGCCCCAGCATTTT.

V usage is TRBV6-5 and J usage is TRBJ2-7; 7 nucleotides agree with TRBD1. V trimming: 10 bases; J trimming: 6 bases; junction bases outside the gene matches: 9. Germline CDR1 is MNHEY and CDR2 is SVGAGI. There are 12 residues in the CDR3. CDR3 in amino acids: CAISMTGSEQYV. CDR3 DNA sequence: TGTGCCATCAGCATGACAGGGAGCGAGCAGTACGTC.

The genes are TRBV19 and TRBJ1-5; possible D gene TRBD1, 6 bases. V was shortened by 2 bases and J by 0 bases, with 11 bases between the two germline ends. The CDR3 is 16 amino acids. Germline values: CDR1 LNHDA, CDR2 SQIVND (reference sequence). The CDR3 sequence is CASSIQGTHSNQPQHF. The CDR3 coding sequence is TGTGCCAGTAGTATACAGGGGACCCATAGCAATCAGCCCCAGCATTTT.

This clone was detected a few times. The chain uses TRBV5-1 and TRBJ2-5; D possibly corresponds to TRBD2 (6 bases). The CDR3 runs 15 residues. V shed 1 base and J shed 5 bases, with 15 bases lying between them. The germline V gene encodes CDR1 SGHRS and CDR2 YFSETQ. CDR3 DNA sequence: TGCGCCAGCAGCTTGACCGTCCGGGGGTGGGAGACCCAGTACTTC. Translating it yields CASSLTVRGWETQYF.

CDR3 coding DNA: TGTGCCAGTAGTATAAGCTTTGGCCAGGCCGGGAACACTGAAGCTTTCTTT. Translated, it gives CASSISFGQAGNTEAFF. The chain has TRBV19 and TRBJ1-1; unclear D gene. The CDR3 runs to 17 residues. Trimming took off 2 bases at V and 1 base at J, with 17 bases between the two ends. Germline-derived CDR1 and CDR2 are LNHDA and SQIVND (reference sequence). The variable domain in full, completed from reference TRBV19 and TRBJ1-1, reads DGGITQSPKYLFRKEGQNVTLSCEQNLNHDAMYWYRQDPGQGLRLIYYSQIVNDFQKGDIAEGYSVSREKKESFPLTVTSAQKNPTAFYLCASSISFGQAGNTEAFFGQGTRLTVV.

V usage is TRBV28 and J usage is TRBJ2-5; 7 nucleotides match TRBD1. The CDR3 extends over 13 amino acids. CDR1 is MDHEN, CDR2 SYDVKM, per germline. The ends lost 7 bases at V and 1 base at J; junction bases unmatched: 3. CDR3 sequence reads: CASTGDSQETQYF. DNA of the CDR3: TGTGCCAGCACAGGGGACAGCCAAGAGACCCAGTACTTC.

The chain couples TRBV6-5 to TRBJ1-1, with 10 bases matching TRBD1. This CDR3 has 15 amino acids. Trimming took 5 bases from V and 6 from J; bases not matched to a gene: 9. Germline CDR1 reads MNHEY; CDR2 reads SVGAGI. The CDR3 is CASSNGGTGESEAFF. In nucleotides, the CDR3 is TGTGCCAGCAGTAATGGCGGGACAGGGGAATCTGAAGCTTTCTTT.

This clone was seen more than once but under ten times. The chain links TRBV5-4 to TRBJ1-4, with 8 bases that match TRBD1. J lost 7 bases, V lost 5 bases, and 10 bases had no gene match. The CDR3 contains 15 residues. CDR1 SGHNT and CDR2 YYREEE come from the germline V gene (reference sequence). DNA for the CDR3: TGTGCCAGCAGGCAGACCGGGACAGGCAGTGAAAAACTGTTTTTT. This translates into CASRQTGTGSEKLFF.

This chain joins TRBV6-1 and TRBJ2-2; 9 bases align to TRBD1. V trimming: 5 bases; J trimming: 6 bases; junction bases outside the gene matches: 4. The CDR3 runs to 14 residues. The V gene's germline CDR1 is MNHNS and CDR2 SASEGT. CDR3 amino acids: CASSSQGASGELFF. Written as DNA, the CDR3 is TGTGCCAGCAGTTCACAGGGGGCGTCCGGGGAGCTGTTTTTT.

This chain links TRBV5-7 with TRBJ1-1; D may be TRBD1 (5 bases). TRBV5-7 is noted as an ORF with a role that remains uncertain. The CDR3 contains 16 residues. Trimming took off 4 bases at V and 2 bases at J, with 18 bases between the two ends. CDR3 in amino acids: CASSGTSGFPNTEAFF. The DNA of the CDR3 is TGTGCCAGCAGCGGAACCTCAGGGTTTCCCAACACTGAAGCTTTCTTT.

The chain uses TRBV7-9 and TRBJ1-5; 7 bases are a match to TRBD1. Per the germline V gene, CDR1 is SEHNR and CDR2 is FQNEAQ (reference sequence). V lost 5 bases to trimming and J lost 7 bases; unmatched junction nucleotides: 5. This CDR3 comprises 13 residues. The CDR3 nucleotides read TGTGCCAGCAGCAGGGACAGTCTCCAGCCCCAGCATTTT. Amino acids: CASSRDSLQPQHF.

J is TRBJ2-7 and V is TRBV14; 15 nucleotides agree with TRBD2. The CDR3 length is 19 residues. Trimming cost V 1 base and J 3 bases; bases outside gene matches: 10. Germline CDR1 is SGHDN and CDR2 is FVKESK. The CDR3 coding sequence is TGTGCCAGCAGCCAAGCCCCCTGGACTAGCGGGAGGGACTTCTACGAGCAGTACGTC. It encodes CASSQAPWTSGRDFYEQYV.

The chain couples TRBV18 to TRBJ2-5; the D is unclear. V lost 4 bases and J lost 2, with 8 bases in between. There are 13 residues in the CDR3. Germline CDR1 reads KGHSH; CDR2 reads LQKENI. CDR3 protein: CASSLVLQETQYF. CDR3 nucleotides: TGTGCCAGCTCACTGGTCCTACAAGAGACCCAGTACTTC.

V and J are TRBV28 and TRBJ1-5, with 10 bases that match TRBD1. V trimming: 5 bases; J trimming: 6 bases; junction bases outside the gene matches: 10. CDR3 length equals 16 residues. CDR1 and CDR2 from the germline V gene are MDHEN and SYDVKM. The CDR3 loop is CASSPGTGERGQPQHF. CDR3 sequence (DNA): TGTGCCAGCAGTCCCGGGACAGGGGAACGGGGTCAGCCCCAGCATTTT.

The gene calls are TRBV5-8 and TRBJ2-1; 7 positions agree with TRBD2. This CDR3 has 15 amino acids. CDR1 is SGHTS, CDR2 YDEGEE, per germline. Germline trimming cut 1 base from V and 6 bases from J; bases unmatched to any gene: 7. CDR3 bases: TGTGCCAGCAGCTTGTCCCTAGCGGTGATCAATGAGCAGTTCTTC. Amino acid sequence: CASSLSLAVINEQFF. Complete variable domain (other parts from reference TRBV5-8 and TRBJ2-1): EAGVTQSPTHLIKTRGQQATLRCSPISGHTSVYWYQQALGLGLQFLLWYDEGEERNRGNFPPRFSGRQFPNYSSELNVNALELEDSALYLCASSLSLAVINEQFFGPGTRLTVL.

This chain joins TRBV7-2 and TRBJ1-4, with a tentative D call TRBD1 (5 bases). Germline loops: CDR1 SGHTA, CDR2 FQGNSA. This CDR3 is 14 amino acids long. V lost 5 bases and J 12 bases, leaving 19 bases between the germline ends. The DNA for the CDR3 is TGTGCCAGCAGCATTCGAGGAGGGATGGGGGAACTGTTTTTT. It yields the protein CASSIRGGMGELFF.

V and J are TRBV5-1 and TRBJ1-1; possible D gene TRBD1, 5 bases. CDR1 and CDR2 (germline): SGHRS, YFSETQ. The CDR3 consists of 11 residues. Deletions cut 5 bases from V and 5 bases from J, with 7 bases between. Here the CDR3 reads CASRGETEAFF. The CDR3, as DNA: TGCGCCAGCAGAGGGGAAACTGAAGCTTTCTTT.